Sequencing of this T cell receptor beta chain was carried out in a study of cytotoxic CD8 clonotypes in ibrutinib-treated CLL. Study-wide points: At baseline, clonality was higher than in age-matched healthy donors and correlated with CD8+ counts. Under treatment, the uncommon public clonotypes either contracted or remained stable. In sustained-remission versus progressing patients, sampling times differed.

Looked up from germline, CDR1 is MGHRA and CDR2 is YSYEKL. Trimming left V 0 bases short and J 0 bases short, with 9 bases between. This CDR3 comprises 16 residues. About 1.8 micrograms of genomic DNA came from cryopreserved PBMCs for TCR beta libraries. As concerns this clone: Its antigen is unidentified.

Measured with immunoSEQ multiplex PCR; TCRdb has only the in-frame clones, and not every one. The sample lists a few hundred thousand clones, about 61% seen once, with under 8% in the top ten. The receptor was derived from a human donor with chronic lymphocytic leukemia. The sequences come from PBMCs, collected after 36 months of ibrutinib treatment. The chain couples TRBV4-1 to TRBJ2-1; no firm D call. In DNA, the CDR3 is TGCGCCAGCAGCCAAGATAGGGCTAGCTCCTACAATGAGCAGTTCTTC. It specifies CASSQDRASSYNEQFF.